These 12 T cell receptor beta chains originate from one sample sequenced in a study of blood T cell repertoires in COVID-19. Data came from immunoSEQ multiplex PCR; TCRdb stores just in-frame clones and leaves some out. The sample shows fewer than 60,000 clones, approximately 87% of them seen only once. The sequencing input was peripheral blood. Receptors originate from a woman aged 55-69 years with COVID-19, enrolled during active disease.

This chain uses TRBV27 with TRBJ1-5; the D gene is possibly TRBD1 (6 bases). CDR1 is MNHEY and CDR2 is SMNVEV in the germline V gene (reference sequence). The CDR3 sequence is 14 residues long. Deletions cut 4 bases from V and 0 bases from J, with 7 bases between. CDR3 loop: CASSSRGSNQPQHF. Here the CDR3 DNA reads TGTGCCAGCAGTTCCAGGGGTAGCAATCAGCCCCAGCATTTT.

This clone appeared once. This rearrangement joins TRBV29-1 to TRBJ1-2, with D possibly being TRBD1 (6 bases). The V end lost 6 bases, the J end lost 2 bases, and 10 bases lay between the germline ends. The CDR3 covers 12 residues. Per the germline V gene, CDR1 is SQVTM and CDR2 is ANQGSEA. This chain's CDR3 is CSVRGGNYGYTF. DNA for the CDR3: TGCAGCGTGAGGGGGGGGAACTATGGCTACACCTTC.

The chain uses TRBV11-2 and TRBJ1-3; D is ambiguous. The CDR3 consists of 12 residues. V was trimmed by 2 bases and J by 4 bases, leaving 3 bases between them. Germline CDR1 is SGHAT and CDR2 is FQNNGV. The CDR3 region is CASSLTGNTIYF. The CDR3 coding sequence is TGTGCCAGCAGCTTAACAGGAAACACCATATATTTT. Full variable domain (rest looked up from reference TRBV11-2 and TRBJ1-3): EAGVAQSPRYKIIEKRQSVAFWCNPISGHATLYWYQQILGQGPKLLIQFQNNGVVDDSQLPKDRFSAERLKGVDSTLKIQPAKLEDSAVYLCASSLTGNTIYFGEGSWLTVV.

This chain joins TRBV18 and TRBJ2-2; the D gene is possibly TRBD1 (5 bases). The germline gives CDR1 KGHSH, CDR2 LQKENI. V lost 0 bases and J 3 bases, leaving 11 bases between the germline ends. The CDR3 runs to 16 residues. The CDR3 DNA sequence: TGTGCCAGCTCACCACCGGGCAGGGTGGACACCGGGGAGCTGTTTTTT. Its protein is CASSPPGRVDTGELFF.

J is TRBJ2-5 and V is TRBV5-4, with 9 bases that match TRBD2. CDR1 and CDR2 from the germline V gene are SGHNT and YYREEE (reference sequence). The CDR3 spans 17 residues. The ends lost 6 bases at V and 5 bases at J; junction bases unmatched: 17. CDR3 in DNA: TGTGCCAGCAACACTGGGGCTAGCGGGACGGGGAGGGAGACCCAGTACTTC. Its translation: CASNTGASGTGRETQYF.

CDR3 protein: CASSLEGLAVYQETQYF. The DNA of the CDR3 is TGCGCCAGCAGCTTGGAGGGATTAGCGGTGTACCAAGAGACCCAGTACTTC. This sequence joins TRBV5-1 and TRBJ2-5; possible D gene TRBD2, 6 bases. CDR1 SGHRS and CDR2 YFSETQ come from the germline V gene. Trimming shortened V by 0 bases and J by 0 bases, and 15 bases separated the two germline ends. This CDR3 is built from 17 residues.

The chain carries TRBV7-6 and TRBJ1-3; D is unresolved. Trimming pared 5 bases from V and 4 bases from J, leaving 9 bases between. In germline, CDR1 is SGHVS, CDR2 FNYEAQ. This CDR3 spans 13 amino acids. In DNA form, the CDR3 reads TGTGCCAGCAGCACTGGAGGCGGAAACACCATATATTTT. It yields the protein CASSTGGGNTIYF.

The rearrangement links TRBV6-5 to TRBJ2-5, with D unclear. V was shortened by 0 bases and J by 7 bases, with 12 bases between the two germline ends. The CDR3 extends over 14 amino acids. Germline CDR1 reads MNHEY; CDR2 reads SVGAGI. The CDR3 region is CASSYSRVVRTQYF. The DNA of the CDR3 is TGTGCCAGCAGTTACTCCCGTGTAGTTCGGACCCAGTACTTC.

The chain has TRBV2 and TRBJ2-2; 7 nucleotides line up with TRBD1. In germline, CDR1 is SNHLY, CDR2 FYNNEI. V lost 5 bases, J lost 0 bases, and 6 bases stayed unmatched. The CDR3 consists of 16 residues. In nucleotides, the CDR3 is TGTGCCAGCAGTTATAGACAGGGCGCGAACACCGGGGAGCTGTTTTTT. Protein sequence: CASSYRQGANTGELFF.

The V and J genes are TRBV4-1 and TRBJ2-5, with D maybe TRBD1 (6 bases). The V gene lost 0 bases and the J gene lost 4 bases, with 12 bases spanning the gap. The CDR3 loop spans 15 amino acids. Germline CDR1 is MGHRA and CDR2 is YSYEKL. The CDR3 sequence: CASSQEIHRAETQYF. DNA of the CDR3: TGCGCCAGCAGCCAAGAGATACACAGGGCAGAGACCCAGTACTTC.

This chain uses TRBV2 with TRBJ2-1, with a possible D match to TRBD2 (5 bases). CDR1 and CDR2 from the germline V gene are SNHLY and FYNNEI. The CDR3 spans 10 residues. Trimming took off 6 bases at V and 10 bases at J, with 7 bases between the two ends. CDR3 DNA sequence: TGTGCCAGCAGACGAGGGGAGCAGTTCTTC. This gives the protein CASRRGEQFF.

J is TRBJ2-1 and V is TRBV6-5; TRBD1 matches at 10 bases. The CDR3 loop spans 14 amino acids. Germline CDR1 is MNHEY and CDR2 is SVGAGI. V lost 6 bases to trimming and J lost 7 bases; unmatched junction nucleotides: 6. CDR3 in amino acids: CASRRTGGGNEQFF. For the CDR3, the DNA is TGTGCCAGCAGGCGGACAGGGGGTGGGAATGAGCAGTTCTTC.